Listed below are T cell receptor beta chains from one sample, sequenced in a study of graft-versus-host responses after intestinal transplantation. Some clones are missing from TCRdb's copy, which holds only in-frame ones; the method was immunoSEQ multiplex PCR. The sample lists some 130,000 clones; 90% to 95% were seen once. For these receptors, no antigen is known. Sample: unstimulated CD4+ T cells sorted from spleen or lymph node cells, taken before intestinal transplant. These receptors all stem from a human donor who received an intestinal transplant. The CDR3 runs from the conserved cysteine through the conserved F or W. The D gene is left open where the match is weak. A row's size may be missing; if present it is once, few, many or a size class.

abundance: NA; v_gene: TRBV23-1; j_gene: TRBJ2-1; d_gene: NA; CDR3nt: TGCGCCGACGGAAGACGGACCCCCGGGTTCTTC; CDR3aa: CADGRRTPGFF
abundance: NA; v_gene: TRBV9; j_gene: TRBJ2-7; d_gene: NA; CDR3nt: TGTGCCAGCAGCGCGCGGGACGGTACCTACGAGCAGTACTTC; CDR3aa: CASSARDGTYEQYF
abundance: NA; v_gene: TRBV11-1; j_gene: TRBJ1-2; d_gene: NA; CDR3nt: TGTGCCAGCAGCTTAGATGCCGCTGGGGGCTACACCTTC; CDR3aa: CASSLDAAGGYTF
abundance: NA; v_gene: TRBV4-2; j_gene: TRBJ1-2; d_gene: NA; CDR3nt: TGTGCCAGCAGCCAAGACCGGGACAACTATGGCTACACCTTC; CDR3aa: CASSQDRDNYGYTF
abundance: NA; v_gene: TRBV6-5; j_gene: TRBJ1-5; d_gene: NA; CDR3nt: TGTGCCAGCAGTGTGGAGAGGAATCAGCCCCAGCATTTT; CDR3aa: CASSVERNQPQHF
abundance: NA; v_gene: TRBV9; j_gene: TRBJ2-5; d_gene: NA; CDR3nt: TGTGCCAGCAGCGCCCACCTACAGGGACAAGAGACCCAGTACTTC; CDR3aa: CASSAHLQGQETQYF
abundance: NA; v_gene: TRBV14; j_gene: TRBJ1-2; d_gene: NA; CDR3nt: TGTGCCAGCAGCCAAGCTCATACATCGGGCTACACCTTC; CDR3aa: CASSQAHTSGYTF
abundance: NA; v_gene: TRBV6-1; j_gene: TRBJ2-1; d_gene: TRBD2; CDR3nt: TGTGCCAGCAGTGAAGCGGGGGGGACTGAGCAGTTCTTC; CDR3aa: CASSEAGGTEQFF
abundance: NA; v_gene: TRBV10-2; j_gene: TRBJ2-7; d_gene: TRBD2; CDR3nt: TGCGCCAGCAGTGGGACTAGCGTTGCCTACGAGCAGTACTTC; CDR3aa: CASSGTSVAYEQYF
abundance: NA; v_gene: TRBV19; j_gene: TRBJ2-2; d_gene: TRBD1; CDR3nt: TGTGCCAGTACCTCCCGGGACAGGGGCAACACCGGGGAGCTGTTTTTT; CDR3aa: CASTSRDRGNTGELFF
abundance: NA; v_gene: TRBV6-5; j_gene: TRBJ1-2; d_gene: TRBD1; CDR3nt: TGTGCCAGCACCAGACAGGGGGCAGGCTATGGCTACACCTTC; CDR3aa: CASTRQGAGYGYTF
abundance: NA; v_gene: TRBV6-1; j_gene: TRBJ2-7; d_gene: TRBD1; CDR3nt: TGTGCCAGCAGTAGACAGGGGGGGGCCGAGCAGTACTTC; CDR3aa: CASSRQGGAEQYF
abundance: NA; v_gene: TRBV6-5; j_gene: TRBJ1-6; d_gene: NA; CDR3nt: TGTGCCAGCAGTTACAGGGAGCATTCACCCCTCCACTTT; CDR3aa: CASSYREHSPLHF
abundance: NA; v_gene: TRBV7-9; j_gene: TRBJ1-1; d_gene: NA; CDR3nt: TGTGCCAGCAGCTTATACGGCCACAGATGGACTGAAGCTTTCTTT; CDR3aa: CASSLYGHRWTEAFF
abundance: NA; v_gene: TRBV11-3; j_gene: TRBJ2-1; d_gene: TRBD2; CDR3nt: TGTGCCAGCAGCATAGAAGGGACTAGCTGGGATGAGCAGTTCTTC; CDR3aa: CASSIEGTSWDEQFF
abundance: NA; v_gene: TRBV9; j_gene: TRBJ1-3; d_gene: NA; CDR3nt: TGTGCCAGCAGCGTCCACCCCGGGGGCAGGGAAGCATCTGGAAACACCATATATTTT; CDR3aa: CASSVHPGGREASGNTIYF
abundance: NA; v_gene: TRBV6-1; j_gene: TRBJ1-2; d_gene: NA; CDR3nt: TGTGCCAGCAGGGGCCCGGATGGCTACACCTTC; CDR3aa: CASRGPDGYTF
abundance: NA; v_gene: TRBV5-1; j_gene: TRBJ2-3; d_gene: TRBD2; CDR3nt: TGCGCCAGCAGGAAAGGGACTAGAGCGGGCACAGATACGCAGTATTTT; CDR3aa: CASRKGTRAGTDTQYF
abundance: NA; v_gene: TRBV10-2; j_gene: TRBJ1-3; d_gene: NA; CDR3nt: TGCGCCAGCAGCCGACAGGACTACGTTGGAAACACCATATATTTT; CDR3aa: CASSRQDYVGNTIYF
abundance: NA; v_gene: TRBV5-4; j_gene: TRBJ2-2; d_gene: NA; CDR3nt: TGTGCCAGCAGCGCTCATGCCGGGGAGCTGTTTTTT; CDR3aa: CASSAHAGELFF
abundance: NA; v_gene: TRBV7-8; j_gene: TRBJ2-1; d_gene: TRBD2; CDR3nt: TGTGCCAGCAGCTTATCGGGCGGGGGTTGGAATGAGCAGTTCTTC; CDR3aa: CASSLSGGGWNEQFF
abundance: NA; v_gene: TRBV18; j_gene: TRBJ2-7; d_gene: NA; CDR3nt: TGTGCCAGCTCACGCCCCGCAGAGACGTACGAGCAGTACTTC; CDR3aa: CASSRPAETYEQYF
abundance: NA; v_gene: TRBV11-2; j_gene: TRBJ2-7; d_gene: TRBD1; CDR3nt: TGTGCCAGCAGCTTAGCGCGACAGGGGCTGTACTTC; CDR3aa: CASSLARQGLYF
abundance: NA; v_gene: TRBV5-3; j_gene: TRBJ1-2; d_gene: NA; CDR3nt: TGTGCCAGAAGGGAGGAGTGCGGCGGCTACACCTTC; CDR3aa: CARREECGGYTF
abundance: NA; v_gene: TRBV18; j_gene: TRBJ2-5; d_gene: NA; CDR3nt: TGTGCCAGCTCAGACCCAGAGACCCAGTACTTC; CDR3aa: CASSDPETQYF
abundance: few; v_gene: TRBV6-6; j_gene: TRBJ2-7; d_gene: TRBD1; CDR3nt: TGTGCCAGCAGTTTGACAGGGGGCCTGTCCTACGAGCAGTACTTC; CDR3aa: CASSLTGGLSYEQYF
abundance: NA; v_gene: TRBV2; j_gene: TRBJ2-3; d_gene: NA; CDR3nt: TGTGCCAGCAGCACAGACTTGCCCACATTAGATACGCAGTATTTT; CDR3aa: CASSTDLPTLDTQYF
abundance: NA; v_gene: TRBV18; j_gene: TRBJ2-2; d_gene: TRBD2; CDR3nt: TGTGCCAGCTCACCACGGGAGGGGTCAACCGGGGAGCTGTTTTTT; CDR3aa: CASSPREGSTGELFF
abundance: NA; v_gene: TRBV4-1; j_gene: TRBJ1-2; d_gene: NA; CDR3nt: TGCGCCAGCAGCCAGGACCGTATCAATGGCTACACCTTC; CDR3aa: CASSQDRINGYTF
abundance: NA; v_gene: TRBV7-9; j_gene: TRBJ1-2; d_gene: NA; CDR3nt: TGTGCCAGCAGCTTAGCCTCAATGCGGGGCCGTGGTGGCTACACCTTC; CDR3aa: CASSLASMRGRGGYTF
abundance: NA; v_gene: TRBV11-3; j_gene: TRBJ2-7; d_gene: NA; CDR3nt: TGTGCCAGCAGCCAACTCCGGGACTCCTCCTACGAGCAGTACTTC; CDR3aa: CASSQLRDSSYEQYF
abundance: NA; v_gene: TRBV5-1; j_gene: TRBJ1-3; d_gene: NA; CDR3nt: TGCGCCAGCAGCTTGGCAGGCAGCTCCTCTGGAAACACCATATATTTT; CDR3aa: CASSLAGSSSGNTIYF
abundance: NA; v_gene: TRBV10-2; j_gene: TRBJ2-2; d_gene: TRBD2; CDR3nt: TGCGCCAGCAGTGAGTCGTGGTGGCGGGGGGGCGACACCGGGGAGCTGTTTTTT; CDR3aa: CASSESWWRGGDTGELFF
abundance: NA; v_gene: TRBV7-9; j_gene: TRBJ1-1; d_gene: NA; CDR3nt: TGTGCCAGCAGCCGGGATCTACAGGGTACTGAAGCTTTCTTT; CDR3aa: CASSRDLQGTEAFF
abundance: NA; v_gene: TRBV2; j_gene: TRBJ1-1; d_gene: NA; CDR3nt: TGTGCCAGCACCCCCATCGGGCCGCGGTACACTGAAGCTTTCTTT; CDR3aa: CASTPIGPRYTEAFF
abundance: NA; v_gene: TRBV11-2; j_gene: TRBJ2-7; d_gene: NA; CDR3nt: TGTGCCAGCAGCTTGGATGGACGGACCTACGAGCAGTACTTC; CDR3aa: CASSLDGRTYEQYF
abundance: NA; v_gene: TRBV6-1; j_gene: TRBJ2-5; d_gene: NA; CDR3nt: TGTGCCAGCAGCGGGACTCGACAAGAGACCCAGTACTTC; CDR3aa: CASSGTRQETQYF
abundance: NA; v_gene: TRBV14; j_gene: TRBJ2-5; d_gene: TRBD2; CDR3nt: TGTGCCAGCAGCCAAGGTAGCGGGGGGCGCGGGACCCAGTACTTC; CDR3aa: CASSQGSGGRGTQYF
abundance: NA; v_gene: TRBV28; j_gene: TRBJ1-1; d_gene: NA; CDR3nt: TGTGCCAGCAGTTTATTTCAGGGGTCGGCCACTGAAGCTTTCTTT; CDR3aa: CASSLFQGSATEAFF
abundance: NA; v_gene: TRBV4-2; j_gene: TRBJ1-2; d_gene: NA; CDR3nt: TGTGCCAGCAGCCAAGGTTACTATGGCTACACCTTC; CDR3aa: CASSQGYYGYTF
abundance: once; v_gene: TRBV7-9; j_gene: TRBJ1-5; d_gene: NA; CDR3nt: TGTGCCAGCAGCTCTCAGGGAGATCAGCCCCAGCATTTT; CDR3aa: CASSSQGDQPQHF
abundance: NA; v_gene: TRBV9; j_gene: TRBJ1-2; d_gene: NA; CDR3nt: TGTGCCAGGCTCCGGAGCAGTAACTATGGCTACACCTTC; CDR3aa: CARLRSSNYGYTF
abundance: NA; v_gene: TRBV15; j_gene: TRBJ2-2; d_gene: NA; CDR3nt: TGTGCCACCAGCGGATTCGGGTTAAACACCGGGGAGCTGTTTTTT; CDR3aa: CATSGFGLNTGELFF
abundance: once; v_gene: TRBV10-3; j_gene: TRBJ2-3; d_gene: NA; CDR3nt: TGTGCCATCAGTGAGTCGGCTGCTGACACAGATACGCAGTATTTT; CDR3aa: CAISESAADTDTQYF
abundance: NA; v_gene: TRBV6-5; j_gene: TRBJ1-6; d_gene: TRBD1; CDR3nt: TGTGCCAGCAGTTACTCGGGGGACAGGCGTAAATCACCCCTCCACTTT; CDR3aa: CASSYSGDRRKSPLHF
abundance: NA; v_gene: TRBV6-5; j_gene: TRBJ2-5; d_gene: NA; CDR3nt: TGTGCCAGCAGTAGGACGGATAAAGAGACCCAGTACTTC; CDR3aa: CASSRTDKETQYF
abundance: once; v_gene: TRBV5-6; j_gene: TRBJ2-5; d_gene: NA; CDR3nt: TGTGCCAGCAGCTTGGTCAGGAAGGAGACCCAGTACTTC; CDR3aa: CASSLVRKETQYF
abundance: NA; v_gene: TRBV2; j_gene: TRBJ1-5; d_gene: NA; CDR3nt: TGTGCCAGCAGCGAGTCCGTTAGTAATCAGCCCCAGCATTTT; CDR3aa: CASSESVSNQPQHF
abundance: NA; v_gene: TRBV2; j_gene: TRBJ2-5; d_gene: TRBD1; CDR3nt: TGTGCCAGCATCAGGGACAGACAAGAGACCCAGTACTTC; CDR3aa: CASIRDRQETQYF
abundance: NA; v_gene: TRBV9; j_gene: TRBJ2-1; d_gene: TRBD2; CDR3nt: TGTGCCAGCAGCGTAGGAAGCGGGGGTGATCTAGATGAGCAGTTCTTC; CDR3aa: CASSVGSGGDLDEQFF
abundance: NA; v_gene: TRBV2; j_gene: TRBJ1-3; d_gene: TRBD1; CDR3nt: TGTGCCAGCAACCGGGACAGGTGGGCCTCTGGAAACACCATATATTTT; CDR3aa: CASNRDRWASGNTIYF
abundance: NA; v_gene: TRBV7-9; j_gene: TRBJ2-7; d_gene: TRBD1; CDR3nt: TGTGCCAGCAGCTTGGGACAGGGGGCGGGCGAGCAGTACTTC; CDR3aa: CASSLGQGAGEQYF
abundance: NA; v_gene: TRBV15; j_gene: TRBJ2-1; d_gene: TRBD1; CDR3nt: TGTGCCACCAGCAGACGAGGAAGGACAGGGGGCAGGGATGAGCAGTTCTTC; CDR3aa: CATSRRGRTGGRDEQFF
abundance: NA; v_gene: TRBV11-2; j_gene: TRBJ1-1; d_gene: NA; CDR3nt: TGTGCCAGCAGCTTTGGGAAAATGAACACTGAAGCTTTCTTT; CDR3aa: CASSFGKMNTEAFF
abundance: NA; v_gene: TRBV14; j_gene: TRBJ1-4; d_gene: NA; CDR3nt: TGTGCCAGCAGCCAATTTCGGGGACACTTAGGGGAAAAACTGTTTTTT; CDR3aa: CASSQFRGHLGEKLFF
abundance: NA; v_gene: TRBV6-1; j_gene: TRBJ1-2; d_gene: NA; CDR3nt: TGTGCCAGCAGTGATGACTCCGGGACCGGGGTCACCTATGGCTACACCTTC; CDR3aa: CASSDDSGTGVTYGYTF
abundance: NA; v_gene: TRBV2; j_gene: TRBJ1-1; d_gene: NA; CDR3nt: TGTGCCAGCGGTGTTTCTGAAGCTTTCTTT; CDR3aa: CASGVSEAFF